This T cell receptor beta chain emerged from a study of response to subunit inactivated influenza vaccine. Note on this clonotype: Its specificity is not known.

The V gene's germline CDR1 is DFQATT and CDR2 SNEGSKA (reference sequence). The CDR3 is 14 residues long. V was shortened by 1 base and J by 1 base, with 7 bases between the two germline ends. Regarding the study as a whole: Authors suggested that a seasonal influenza vaccination recruits few new T cells each time.

From the RT-PCR reads, TCRdb called clonotypes with MiXCR, one entry per CDR3 protein. The table includes roughly 570,000 distinct CDR3 sequences, 14% detected once. J is TRBJ2-2 and V is TRBV20-1; no clear D gene. The clonotype originates from a man aged 45-65 years who received an inactivated influenza vaccine. Here the sequenced sample was PBMCs from blood, taken 11 to 12 days after vaccination. CDR3 loop: CSARANRNTGELFF. The CDR3 region has the DNA TGCAGTGCTAGAGCGAACAGGAACACCGGGGAGCTGTTTTTT.